This T cell receptor beta chain was profiled in a study of identical twins. All of the donors were Caucasians in good health. The CDR3 extends over 14 amino acids. CDR1 is SGHRS and CDR2 is YFSETQ in the germline V gene. V lost 5 bases and J lost 6, with 16 bases in between. TCRdb reanalysed the 5' RACE reads using MiXCR and keeps one entry per CDR3 protein. The table shows 310,000 or so distinct CDR3 sequences, with roughly 8.6% occurring only once. These data are also associated with another study on yellow fever vaccine responses in identical twins. As reported in that work: Twins' vaccine T cell responses reportedly seemed partly convergent and partly personalized.

This clonotype originated in a woman aged 18-35 years in good health. The chain combines TRBV5-1 with TRBJ2-3; the D gene could be TRBD1 or TRBD2 (5 bases each). Sample: memory (CD45RO+) T cells sorted from blood. CDR3 residues: CASRREGSGDTQYF. As DNA, the CDR3 is TGCGCCAGCAGGAGAGAGGGGTCTGGGGATACGCAGTATTTT.